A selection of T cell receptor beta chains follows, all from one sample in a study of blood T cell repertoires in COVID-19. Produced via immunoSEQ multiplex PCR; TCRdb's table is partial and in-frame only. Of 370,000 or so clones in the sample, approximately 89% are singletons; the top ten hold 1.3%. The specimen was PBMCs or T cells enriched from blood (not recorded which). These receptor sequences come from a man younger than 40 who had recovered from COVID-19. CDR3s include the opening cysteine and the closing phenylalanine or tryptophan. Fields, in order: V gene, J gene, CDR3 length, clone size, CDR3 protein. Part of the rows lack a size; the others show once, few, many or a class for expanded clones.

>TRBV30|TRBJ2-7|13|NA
CAWSVMGGPEQYF
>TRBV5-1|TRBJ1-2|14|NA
CASSPDRTSYGYTF
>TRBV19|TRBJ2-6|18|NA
CASSIAGTGYSGANVLTF
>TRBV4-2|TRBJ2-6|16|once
CASSQQTGAGANVLTF
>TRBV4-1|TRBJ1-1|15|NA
CASSLRTGRDTEAFF
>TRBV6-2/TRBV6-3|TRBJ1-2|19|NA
CASSYSRHRGDFYRYGYTF
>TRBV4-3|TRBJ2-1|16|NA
CASSLAGTSGGHEQFF
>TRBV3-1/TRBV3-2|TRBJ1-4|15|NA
CASSLWTGDNEKLFF
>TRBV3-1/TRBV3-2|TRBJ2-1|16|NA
CASSRQLAGVGNEQFF
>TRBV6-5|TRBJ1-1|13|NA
CATFTGGRTEAFF
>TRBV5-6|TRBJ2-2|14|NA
CASSSYRGAGELFF